This T cell receptor (beta chain) was retrieved from a study of shared clonotypes between healthy human individuals. Clones were read by immunoSEQ multiplex PCR, and TCRdb kept only the in-frame ones, dropping some. The data show 1 million to 1.3 million clones, 78% seen once. Germline lookup yields CDR1 SGHTA and CDR2 FQGNSA. The V end was cut by 6 bases, the J end by 3 bases, with 24 bases between. CDR3 length equals 18 residues. Whole-study findings and limits: It was the non-shared clonotypes that had lower generation probabilities than clonotypes shared by all four donors. Tissues were not sampled, only blood, and their repertoires likely differ.

As regards this clone: Antigen: not known.

This chain joins TRBV7-2 and TRBJ1-5; D might be TRBD1 (5 bases). The clonotype comes from a man younger than 35 in good health. Some clones in this sample may be carry-over from other donors' samples. The source material was memory CD4+ T cells from PBMCs. The subset here: CD45RA-negative fraction. The CDR3 loop is CASSPNPREMGYNQPQHF. CDR3 DNA: TGTGCCAGCAGTCCTAACCCCAGGGAGATGGGCTACAATCAGCCCCAGCATTTT.